Listed below are T cell receptor beta chains from one sample, sequenced in a study of blood T cell repertoires in COVID-19. This table comes from immunoSEQ multiplex PCR, and its TCRdb copy is limited to in-frame clones, with some not included. Of 120,000 or so clones listed, around 87% were seen once; the top ten hold roughly 29%. Sequencing used peripheral blood. The receptor set was obtained from a woman in her seventies with acute or convalescent COVID-19. Both conserved end residues are part of each CDR3. The D gene is left open where the match is weak. Expanded clones are given a class, and other clones once, few, many or no size at all.

v_gene	d_gene	abundance	j_gene	CDR3nt	CDR3aa
TRBV30	-	-	TRBJ1-2	TGTGCCGGTGGACAGTTCCGCGGCTACACCTTC	CAGGQFRGYTF
TRBV12-5	TRBD1	-	TRBJ1-5	TGTGCTAGTGTAACAGGGGGCAATCAGCCCCAGCATTTT	CASVTGGNQPQHF
TRBV20-1	TRBD1	-	TRBJ1-2	TGCAGTGCCGTGGACAGGTGGGGCTACACCTTC	CSAVDRWGYTF
TRBV7-9	TRBD1	-	TRBJ1-5	TGTGCCAGCAGCCCGGGACAGGGATTCAATCAGCCCCAGCATTTT	CASSPGQGFNQPQHF
TRBV2	TRBD1	-	TRBJ2-7	TGTGCCAGCACCTTAGACAGGGAGAGATACGAGCAGTACTTC	CASTLDRERYEQYF
TRBV28	TRBD1	-	TRBJ2-5	TGTGCCAGCAGGAGACAGGGGGCAGGAGAGACCCAGTACTTC	CASRRQGAGETQYF
TRBV7-2	TRBD1	-	TRBJ1-2	TGTGCCAGCAGCTTTCAACAGGGGAATTATGGCTACACCTTC	CASSFQQGNYGYTF
TRBV7-9	TRBD1	-	TRBJ1-6	TGTGCCAGCAGCCCCTATTTTGGAGCCGGGACAGGGAATTCACCCCTCCACTTT	CASSPYFGAGTGNSPLHF
TRBV7-9	-	-	TRBJ1-6	TGTGCCAGCAGCCCCAGACAGGCTAGAAATTCACCCCTCCACTTT	CASSPRQARNSPLHF
TRBV6-6	-	-	TRBJ1-4	TGTGCCAGCAGTTATTCGACAGCAACTAATGAAAAACTGTTTTTT	CASSYSTATNEKLFF
TRBV5-4	TRBD2	-	TRBJ2-7	TGTGCCAGCAGCCCACCTCTAAGCGGGGGGGATTCCTACGAGCAGTACTTC	CASSPPLSGGDSYEQYF
TRBV5-4	TRBD1	-	TRBJ2-7	TGTGCCAGCAGCTTTACCGGGACAGGGGGAGAGCAGTACTTC	CASSFTGTGGEQYF
TRBV28	TRBD1	-	TRBJ1-3	TGTGCCAGCAGCTCGGGACAGGGGGGGGACACCATATATTTT	CASSSGQGGDTIYF
TRBV29-1	-	-	TRBJ1-1	TGCAGCGTTGCGGGACTCATGAACACTGAAGCTTTCTTT	CSVAGLMNTEAFF
TRBV18	TRBD1	-	TRBJ1-1	TGTGCCAGCTCACAGACAGGGGAGAACACTGAAGCTTTCTTT	CASSQTGENTEAFF
TRBV24-1	TRBD1	-	TRBJ2-2	TGTGCCACCAGTGATTTGATTGGACAGGGTCGAGGTACCGGGGAGCTGTTTTTT	CATSDLIGQGRGTGELFF
TRBV9	-	-	TRBJ1-1	TGTGCCAGCAGCGTAGATCCGGGGTCGGCCACTGAAGCTTTCTTT	CASSVDPGSATEAFF
TRBV19	TRBD1	-	TRBJ1-2	TGTGCCAGTAGTACCGGGACAGTGTCTAACTATGGCTACACCTTC	CASSTGTVSNYGYTF
TRBV12-3/TRBV12-4	TRBD1	-	TRBJ2-1	TGTGCCAGCAGTCCCCACAGGGGTGGAGAGCAGTTCTTC	CASSPHRGGEQFF
TRBV29-1	-	-	TRBJ1-5	TGCAGCGTTGGGGGCTCTGGTCAGCCCCAGCATTTT	CSVGGSGQPQHF
TRBV3-1/TRBV3-2	-	-	TRBJ2-7	TGTGCCAGCAGCCAAGACTTCGAGCAGTACTTC	CASSQDFEQYF
TRBV5-4	-	-	TRBJ2-7	TGTGCCAGCAGCTTGGGGCAGGGAGGTGCCTACGAGCAGTACTTC	CASSLGQGGAYEQYF
TRBV24-1	TRBD2	-	TRBJ2-3	TGTGCCACCAGCCCGACTAGCGGGGGGGCCGTAGATACGCAGTATTTT	CATSPTSGGAVDTQYF
TRBV4-1	-	-	TRBJ1-6	TGCGCCAGCAGCCCCTGGACAAGCTCCTATAATTCACCCCTCCACTTT	CASSPWTSSYNSPLHF
TRBV10-3	TRBD1	-	TRBJ2-5	TGTGCCACCGGACAGGGAGGTACAGAGACCCAGTACTTC	CATGQGGTETQYF
TRBV7-3	-	-	TRBJ1-6	TGTGCCAGCAGCTCGCAGGGAGGTAATTCACCCCTCCACTTT	CASSSQGGNSPLHF
TRBV9	-	-	TRBJ2-7	TGTGCCAGCAGCGTAGCTGGAGGGGACTACGAGCAGTACTTC	CASSVAGGDYEQYF
TRBV18	-	-	TRBJ2-7	TGTGCCAGCTCACCACCTTCGGCGTGGGCTAGCGTTCACTACGAGCAGTACTTC	CASSPPSAWASVHYEQYF
TRBV2	TRBD1	few	TRBJ2-7	TGTGCCAGCCGGACAGGGGAATACGAGCAGTACTTC	CASRTGEYEQYF
TRBV6-5	-	-	TRBJ2-4	TGTGCCAGCAGGGACACAGGGTTTGCCAAAAACATTCAGTACTTC	CASRDTGFAKNIQYF
TRBV5-1	-	-	TRBJ1-1	TGCGCCAGCAGGTACCCGGAGGGGTATGACGGGCGAAACACTGAAGCTTTCTTT	CASRYPEGYDGRNTEAFF
TRBV28	-	-	TRBJ1-5	TGTGCCAGCAGTTTCGGTTATAGCAATCAGCCCCAGCATTTT	CASSFGYSNQPQHF
TRBV9	TRBD2	-	TRBJ2-1	TGTGCCAGCAGCCCCCGTAGCGGGGGGCCTCACAATGAGCAGTTCTTC	CASSPRSGGPHNEQFF
TRBV6-6	-	-	TRBJ1-2	TGTGCCAGCAGTCTAGATTACTATGGCTACACCTTC	CASSLDYYGYTF
TRBV5-6	-	-	TRBJ2-3	TGTGCCAGCAGCTTAGGTGGAGAAACAGATACGCAGTATTTT	CASSLGGETDTQYF
TRBV6-5	-	-	TRBJ1-5	TGTGCCAGCACCCCAGGGTATAGCAATCAGCCCCAGCATTTT	CASTPGYSNQPQHF
TRBV6-4	-	-	TRBJ1-3	TGTGCCAGCAAGACTCCGGGAGGGAGAAACACCATATATTTT	CASKTPGGRNTIYF
TRBV24-1	TRBD2	-	TRBJ2-7	TGTGCCACCAGTGACCCCCGTAGGGAGGGAGGTGAGCAGTACTTC	CATSDPRREGGEQYF
TRBV7-8	TRBD1	-	TRBJ2-2	TGTGCCAGCAGCCCCCGACAGGGGGCCTTCACCGGGGAGCTGTTTTTT	CASSPRQGAFTGELFF
TRBV9	-	-	TRBJ2-1	TGTGCCAGCAGCGTAGTTGGAGAGGGCAAGGAGCAGTTCTTC	CASSVVGEGKEQFF
TRBV10-3	-	-	TRBJ1-3	TGTGCCATCACCCCAGGTCCATTCAACCCTAACTCTGGAAACACCATATATTTT	CAITPGPFNPNSGNTIYF
TRBV27	-	-	TRBJ1-1	TGTGCCAGCAGTTTACAGGGCCGCATGAACACTGAAGCTTTCTTT	CASSLQGRMNTEAFF
TRBV7-3	TRBD2	-	TRBJ2-2	TGTGCCAGCAGCCCAAAGGTCCTAGCGGGGGGGCCGGGCACCGGGGAGCTGTTTTTT	CASSPKVLAGGPGTGELFF
TRBV9	TRBD2	-	TRBJ2-7	TGTGCCAGCAGCCCGGGACTAGCGGGGATCCACGAGCAGTACTTC	CASSPGLAGIHEQYF
TRBV5-1	TRBD1	-	TRBJ2-1	TGCGCCAGCAGCCCGGGACAGGGTGCCAATGAGCAGTTCTTC	CASSPGQGANEQFF
TRBV24-1	-	-	TRBJ1-2	TGTGCCACCAGTGACACCAGGGATGGCTACACCTTC	CATSDTRDGYTF
TRBV14	TRBD1	-	TRBJ1-1	TGTGCCAGCAGCCACACACAGGGGGTGAACACTGAAGCTTTCTTT	CASSHTQGVNTEAFF
TRBV5-1	TRBD2	-	TRBJ2-1	TGCGCCAGCAAGGGACTAGCGGGGGGCAATACCTACAATGAGCAGTTCTTC	CASKGLAGGNTYNEQFF
TRBV6-5	-	-	TRBJ2-3	TGTGCCAGCAGTTATGATGGCTATACGCAGTATTTT	CASSYDGYTQYF
TRBV4-1	-	-	TRBJ1-4	TGCGCCAGCAGCCAACAGACAACTAATGAAAAACTGTTTTTT	CASSQQTTNEKLFF
TRBV28	TRBD2	few	TRBJ2-5	TGTGCCAGCAGCCTGACTAGCCCCGAGACCCAGTACTTC	CASSLTSPETQYF
TRBV4-1	TRBD2	-	TRBJ2-5	TGCGCCAGCAGCCCCCAAAAACCCTCGAGACTAGCGGGCATGGAGACCCAGTACTTC	CASSPQKPSRLAGMETQYF
TRBV6-5	TRBD1	once	TRBJ1-1	TGTGCCACCCTTACAGGGGGCGCGAAAAACACTGAAGCTTTCTTT	CATLTGGAKNTEAFF
TRBV30	-	-	TRBJ2-7	TGTGCCTGGAGTGCGGGAAGCTACGAGCAGTACTTC	CAWSAGSYEQYF
TRBV6-5	-	-	TRBJ2-5	TGTGCCAGCAGTTACTCGAGAATATCGGGGACCCAGTACTTC	CASSYSRISGTQYF
TRBV3-1/TRBV3-2	-	-	TRBJ2-3	TGTGCCAGCAGCCAGGAGCCAGCTTTCACAGATACGCAGTATTTT	CASSQEPAFTDTQYF